What follows is one T cell receptor (beta chain) and its context. Germline V gives CDR1 MNHEY, CDR2 SVGEGT. The CDR3 covers 14 residues. The germline V and J ends were trimmed by 8 bases and 1 base, with 12 bases remaining between them. These data are taken from a study of patients and donors after allogeneic stem cell transplantation. MiXCR, applied by TCRdb to the RT-PCR reads, yields one record per CDR3 protein. This sample yields 95,000 to 120,000 distinct CDR3 sequences, of which approximately 35% are seen a single time; under 30% belongs to the top ten. The chain couples TRBV6-2 or TRBV6-3 to TRBJ2-1, with D unclear. This clonotype was sampled from a human donor who was either an allogeneic HSCT recipient or a stem cell or donor lymphocyte infusion donor (not recorded which). It is not recorded whose cells these are; they may come from a transplant donor. The sample was blood, either unsorted or a sorted T cell fraction (not recorded which). The CDR3 region has the DNA TGTGCCAGCGTCAAAGGCTTTTCCTACAATGAGCAGTTCTTC. It codes for CASVKGFSYNEQFF.